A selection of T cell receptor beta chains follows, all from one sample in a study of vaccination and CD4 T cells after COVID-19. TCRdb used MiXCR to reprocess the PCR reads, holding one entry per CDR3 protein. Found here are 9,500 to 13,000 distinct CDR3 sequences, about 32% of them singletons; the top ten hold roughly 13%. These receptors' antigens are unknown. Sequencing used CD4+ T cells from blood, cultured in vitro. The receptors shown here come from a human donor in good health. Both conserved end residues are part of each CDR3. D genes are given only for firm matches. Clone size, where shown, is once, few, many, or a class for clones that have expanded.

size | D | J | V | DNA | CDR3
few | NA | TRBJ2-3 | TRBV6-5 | TGTGCCAGCAGTTACTACAGCGGGGATACGCAGTATTTT | CASSYYSGDTQYF
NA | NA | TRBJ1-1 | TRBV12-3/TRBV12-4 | TGTGCCACCATAAGGCGGTGGAACACTGAAGCTTTCTTT | CATIRRWNTEAFF
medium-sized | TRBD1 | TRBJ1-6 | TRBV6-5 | TGTGCCAGCAGTTCCAGCACAGGGGTTGGGAATTCACCCCTCCACTTT | CASSSSTGVGNSPLHF
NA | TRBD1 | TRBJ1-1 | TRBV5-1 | TGCGCCAGTTGGGGACAGGGAGAGGAGAACACTGAAGCTTTCTTT | CASWGQGEENTEAFF
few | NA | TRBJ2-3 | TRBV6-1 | TGTGCCAGCAGCCCGGCATGGGACACAGATACGCAGTATTTT | CASSPAWDTDTQYF
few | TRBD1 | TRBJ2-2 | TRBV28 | TGTGCCAGCAGTTTACTGGACAGGGCACTCGGGGAGCTGTTTTTT | CASSLLDRALGELFF
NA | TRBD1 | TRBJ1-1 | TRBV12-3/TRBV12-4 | TGTGCCAGCAGTTTCAGTGACAGGGGCACTGAAGCTTTCTTT | CASSFSDRGTEAFF
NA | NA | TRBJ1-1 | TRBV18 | TGTGCCAGCTCACCACTGATGAACACTGAAGCTTTCTTT | CASSPLMNTEAFF
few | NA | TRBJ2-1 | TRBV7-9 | TGTGCCAGCAGCCGCGAGAGCTCCGGGGGGTGGGGGCACAATGAGCAGTTCTTC | CASSRESSGGWGHNEQFF
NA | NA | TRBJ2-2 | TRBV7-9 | TGTGCCAGCAGCCTCAGGGGTGAGACCGGGGAGCTGTTTTTT | CASSLRGETGELFF
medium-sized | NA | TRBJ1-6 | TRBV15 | TGTGCCACCAGCAGAGAATGGCCCGACCCACCCCTCCACTTT | CATSREWPDPPLHF
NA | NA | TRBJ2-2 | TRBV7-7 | TGTGCTAGCAGCCTAAATAGGATGGGAGCTGGGGAGCTGTTTTTT | CASSLNRMGAGELFF
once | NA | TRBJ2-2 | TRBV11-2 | TGTGCCAGCAGCTTAGAACGACTAAGCTTAGCTTTCGCCGGGGAGCTGTTTTTT | CASSLERLSLAFAGELFF
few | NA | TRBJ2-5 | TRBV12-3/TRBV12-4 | TGTGCCAGCAGTTTAGGGTCCCAAGAGACCCAGTACTTC | CASSLGSQETQYF
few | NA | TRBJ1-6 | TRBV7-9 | TGTGCCAGCAGCCTCACAACGGATTCACCCCTCCACTTT | CASSLTTDSPLHF
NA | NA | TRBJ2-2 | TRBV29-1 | TGCAGCGTTGGGACACTTAACACCGGGGAGCTGTTTTTT | CSVGTLNTGELFF
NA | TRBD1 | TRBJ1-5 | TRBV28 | TGTGCCAGCAGTGTACGACAGGGGGTGGTTCAGCCCCAGCATTTT | CASSVRQGVVQPQHF
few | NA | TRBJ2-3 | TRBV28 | TGTGCCAGCAGTACTCGACAGGGCGGGCGGGAGAGCGGCTGGACGCGCACAGATACGCAGTATTTT | CASSTRQGGRESGWTRTDTQYF
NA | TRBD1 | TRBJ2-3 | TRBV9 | TGTGCCAGCAGCCCCGGACAGGGGAGGGCAGATACGCAGTATTTT | CASSPGQGRADTQYF
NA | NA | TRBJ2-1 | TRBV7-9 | TGTGCCAGCAGCTTAATAGCGGTGAAGGAGAATGAGCAGTTCTTC | CASSLIAVKENEQFF
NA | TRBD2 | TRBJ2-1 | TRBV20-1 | TGCAGTGCTAGAGAGACTAGCGGGACCCCCAGGTCCTACAATGAGCAGTTCTTC | CSARETSGTPRSYNEQFF
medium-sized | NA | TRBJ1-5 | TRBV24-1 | TGTGCCACCAGTGCCTCGACAGGAAATAGCAATCAGCCCCAGCATTTT | CATSASTGNSNQPQHF
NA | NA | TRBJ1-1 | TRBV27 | TGTGCCAGCAGTTTAATGGGGATGAACACTGAAGCTTTCTTT | CASSLMGMNTEAFF
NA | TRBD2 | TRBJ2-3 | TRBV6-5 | TGTGCCAGCAGTTGGGGGGGGCAGCGGGGGGGGGGTACGCAGTATTTT | CASSWGGQRGGGTQYF
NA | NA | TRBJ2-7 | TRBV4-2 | TGTGCCAGCAGCGCGGGCCCGGCCTACGAGCAGTACTTC | CASSAGPAYEQYF
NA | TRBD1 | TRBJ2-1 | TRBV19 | TGTGCCAGTAAACCTAAGACAGGGGGAGGCTACAATGAGCAGTTCTTC | CASKPKTGGGYNEQFF
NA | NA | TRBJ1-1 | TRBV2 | TGTGCCAGCAGCTTCGCAAGGGCTGAAGCTTTCTTT | CASSFARAEAFF
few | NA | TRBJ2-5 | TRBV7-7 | TGTGCTAGCAGCCCAACAGTGGGGGGACGAGAGACCCAGTACTTC | CASSPTVGGRETQYF
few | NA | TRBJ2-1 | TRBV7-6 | TGTGCCAGCAGCTTAGCTATAACGGGAGACGGGGAGTTCTTC | CASSLAITGDGEFF
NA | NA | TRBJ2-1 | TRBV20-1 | TGCAGTGCTGGCTCAGGTCCCGGTGAGCAGTTCTTC | CSAGSGPGEQFF
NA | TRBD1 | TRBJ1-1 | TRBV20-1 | TGCAGTGCTAGTTTTACAGGGGGTGAAGCTTTCTTT | CSASFTGGEAFF
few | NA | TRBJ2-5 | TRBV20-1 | TGCAGTGCTAGAGGCGCAGGACAACAAGAGACCCAGTACTTC | CSARGAGQQETQYF
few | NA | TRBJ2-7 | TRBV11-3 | TGTGCCAGCAGCTTCCAGGCCGGGGAGCTCTACGAGCAGTACTTC | CASSFQAGELYEQYF
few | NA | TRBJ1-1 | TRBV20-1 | TGCAGTGCCTACTCTCGTGGGAACACTGAAGCTTTCTTT | CSAYSRGNTEAFF
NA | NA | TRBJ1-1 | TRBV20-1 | TGCAGTGGAACAGGGAACACTGAAGCTTTCTTT | CSGTGNTEAFF
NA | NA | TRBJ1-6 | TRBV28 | TGTGCCGCCACACCGGAGGGACCCTATAATTCACCCCTCCACTTT | CAATPEGPYNSPLHF
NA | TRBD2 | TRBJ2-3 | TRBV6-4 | TGTGCCAGCAGTGACTCGGGTACTAGCGGGATCACAGATACGCAGTATTTT | CASSDSGTSGITDTQYF
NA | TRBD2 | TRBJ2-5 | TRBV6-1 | TGTGCCAGCAGTGAAGCGGTAGCGGGAGGGTGGGAGACCCAGTACTTC | CASSEAVAGGWETQYF
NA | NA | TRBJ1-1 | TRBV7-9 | TGTGCCAGCAGCTTAGGGGGAAGGAACACTGAAGCTTTCTTT | CASSLGGRNTEAFF
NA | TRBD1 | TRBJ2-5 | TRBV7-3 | TGTGCCAGCAAGGAGAGGACAGGGGGCTCGGAGACCCAGTACTTC | CASKERTGGSETQYF
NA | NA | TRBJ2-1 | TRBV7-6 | TGTGCCAGCAGCTTGGGGGCGTCGGGCGGACGGGAGTGGGACAATGAGCAGTTCTTC | CASSLGASGGREWDNEQFF
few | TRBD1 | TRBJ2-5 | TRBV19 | TGTGCCAGTAGTTGGGGACAGGGTTCGGAGACCCAGTACTTC | CASSWGQGSETQYF
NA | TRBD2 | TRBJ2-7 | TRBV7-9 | TGTGCCAGCAGCACTAGCGACACCTACGAGCAGTACTTC | CASSTSDTYEQYF
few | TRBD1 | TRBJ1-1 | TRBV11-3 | TGTGCCAGCAGCTCGGGACAGGGGGGCACTGAAGCTTTCTTT | CASSSGQGGTEAFF
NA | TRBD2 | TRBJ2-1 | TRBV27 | TGTGCCAGCAGTTTCTTTAGCGGGAGGGCCCCCCATGAGCAGTTCTTC | CASSFFSGRAPHEQFF